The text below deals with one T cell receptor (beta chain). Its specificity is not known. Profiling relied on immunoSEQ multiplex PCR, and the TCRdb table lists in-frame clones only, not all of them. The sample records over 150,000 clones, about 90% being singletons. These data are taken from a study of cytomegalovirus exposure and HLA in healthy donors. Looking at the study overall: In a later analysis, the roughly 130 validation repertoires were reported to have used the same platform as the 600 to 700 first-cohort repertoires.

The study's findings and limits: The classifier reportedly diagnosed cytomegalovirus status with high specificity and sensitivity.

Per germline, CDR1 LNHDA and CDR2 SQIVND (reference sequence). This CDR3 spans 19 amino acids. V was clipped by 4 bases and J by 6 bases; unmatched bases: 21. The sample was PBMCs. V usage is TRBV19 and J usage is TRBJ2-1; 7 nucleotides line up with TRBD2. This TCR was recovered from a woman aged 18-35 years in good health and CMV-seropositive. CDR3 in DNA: TGTGCCAGTAGTACCGACCACGGGTGGGGGGACTACGGAAGCAATGAGCAGTTCTTC. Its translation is CASSTDHGWGDYGSNEQFF.